This T cell receptor beta chain emerged from a study of blood T cell repertoires in COVID-19. Measured with immunoSEQ multiplex PCR; TCRdb has only the in-frame clones, and not every one. The sample has around 41,000 clones, about 83% seen once. The germline V gene has CDR1 LNHDA and CDR2 SQIVND (reference sequence). Trimming removed 5 bases at V and 10 bases at J, with 18 bases between. CDR3 size: 15 residues. The chain employs TRBV19 and TRBJ1-6; D is perhaps TRBD1 (5 bases). This TCR was recovered from a woman aged 80 or over with acute or convalescent COVID-19. Sequenced input: peripheral blood. CDR3 sequence: CASSSPGTGGSPLHF. CDR3 DNA sequence: TGTGCCAGTAGTTCCCCCGGGACGGGGGGATCACCCCTCCACTTT. Variable domain in full (rest from reference TRBV19 and TRBJ1-6): DGGITQSPKYLFRKEGQNVTLSCEQNLNHDAMYWYRQDPGQGLRLIYYSQIVNDFQKGDIAEGYSVSREKKESFPLTVTSAQKNPTAFYLCASSSPGTGGSPLHFGNGTRLTVT.